The 32 T cell receptor beta chains presented below share a single source sample, sequenced in a study of cytomegalovirus exposure and HLA in healthy donors. Vbeta (60) and Jbeta (13) primers were used in the PCR. Only in-frame clones appear in the TCRdb table, and some are missing; sequencing was by immunoSEQ multiplex PCR. Of 200,000 to 250,000 clones listed, approximately 70% are singletons. Sequencing was carried out using PBMCs. Receptors originate from a woman in her 30s in good health and CMV-seronegative.

This clone occurred a few times. Compared with germline, one end of the junction differs, possibly owing to a read error. This chain joins TRBV15 and TRBJ2-3, with no clear D. The CDR3 totals 14 residues. Germline values: CDR1 LNHNV, CDR2 YYDKDF (reference sequence). The CDR3 nucleotides read TGTGCCACCAGCAGCCGGCTCCACACAGATGCGCAGTATTTT. Translating it yields CATSSRLHTDAQYF.

The rearrangement joins TRBV5-1 to TRBJ2-3; 7 bases fit TRBD1. Germline V gives CDR1 SGHRS, CDR2 YFSETQ. The CDR3 runs to 16 residues. The J segment lost 3 bases and the V segment lost 0 bases, leaving 7 bases of the junction unmatched. Here the CDR3 DNA reads TGCGCCAGCAGCTTGGGACAGGGTTTAGCAACAGATACGCAGTATTTT. This gives the protein CASSLGQGLATDTQYF.

The chain is built from TRBV6-5 and TRBJ2-2; the D gene is possibly TRBD1 (6 bases). With 7 bases removed from V and 7 bases from J, the gap between germline ends came to 19 bases. The CDR3 is made up of 15 amino acids. The V gene's germline CDR1 is MNHEY and CDR2 SVGAGI. The CDR3 DNA is TGTGCCAGCACCGACATAACGACAGGCGGCGGGGAGCTGTTTTTT. It translates to CASTDITTGGGELFF.

The chain is built from TRBV6-6 and TRBJ1-4, with D maybe TRBD1 (5 bases). V lost 8 bases, J lost 0 bases, and 7 bases lay in between. Germline V gene lookup returns CDR1 MNHNY and CDR2 SVGAGI (reference sequence). The CDR3 consists of 13 residues. This chain's CDR3 is CASQGATNEKLFF. In DNA form, the CDR3 reads TGTGCCAGCCAGGGTGCAACTAATGAAAAACTGTTTTTT.

The J gene is TRBJ2-1, the V gene TRBV4-1, with 7 bases fitting TRBD2. This CDR3 region has 16 residues. The J segment lost 5 bases and the V segment lost 2 bases, leaving 9 bases of the junction unmatched. Germline loops: CDR1 MGHRA, CDR2 YSYEKL. CDR3 nucleotides: TGCGCCAGCAGCCAACGGGGGGACCCGGGGCACAATGAGCAGTTCTTC. Protein: CASSQRGDPGHNEQFF.

The chain joins TRBV18 to TRBJ2-5; perhaps TRBD1 as D (5 bases). The DNA end is more similar to TRBJ2-7, so the J call may be wrong. CDR3 length equals 16 residues. Per the germline V gene, CDR1 is KGHSH and CDR2 is LQKENI. The CDR3 sequence is CASSPSQGMGPYEQYF. The CDR3, as DNA: TGTGCCAGCTCACCCTCTCAGGGTATGGGTCCCTACGAGCAGTACTTC.

The rearrangement uses TRBV14 and TRBJ2-7; D may be TRBD1 (6 bases). The CDR3 contains 15 residues. Trimming cost V 6 bases and J 5 bases, with 20 bases left between them. Germline values: CDR1 SGHDN, CDR2 FVKESK. CDR3 region: CASRLTGSRGNEQYF. The CDR3, as DNA: TGTGCCAGCAGGCTGACAGGCTCGAGGGGGAACGAGCAGTACTTC.

The chain recombines TRBV27 with TRBJ2-2; D is perhaps TRBD1 (6 bases). V lost 3 bases and J 7 bases, leaving 15 bases between the germline ends. CDR3 length: 15 residues. Germline loops: CDR1 MNHEY, CDR2 SMNVEV (reference sequence). The CDR3 DNA sequence: TGTGCCAGCAGTTTTATAGGGGGAGTTAACGGGGAGCTGTTTTTT. Translated: CASSFIGGVNGELFF.

J is TRBJ2-7 and V is TRBV5-1, with 8 nucleotides matching TRBD1. Germline CDR1 reads SGHRS; CDR2 reads YFSETQ. This CDR3 has 14 residues. The trim removed 4 bases at V and 2 bases at J, leaving 5 bases unmatched. The CDR3 loop reads CASSPIQGAYEQYF. The CDR3 coding sequence is TGCGCCAGCAGCCCGATACAGGGGGCCTACGAGCAGTACTTC.

A word on this clone: Additional DNA sequences in this sample encode the identical CDR3. V usage is TRBV4-1 and J usage is TRBJ1-1; D is perhaps TRBD1 (5 bases). This CDR3 is 13 amino acids long. Trimming cost V 4 bases and J 1 base, with 7 bases left between them. The V gene's germline CDR1 is MGHRA and CDR2 YSYEKL. Written as DNA, the CDR3 is TGCGCCAGCAGCCGTCAGGGGAACACTGAAGCTTTCTTT. Translation gives CASSRQGNTEAFF.

The gene calls are TRBV6-5 and TRBJ1-1, with D possibly matching TRBD1 (6 bases). The CDR3 consists of 12 residues. Trimming shortened V by 7 bases and J by 4 bases, and 10 bases separated the two germline ends. CDR1 and CDR2 from the germline V gene are MNHEY and SVGAGI. CDR3 in amino acids: CASNRVGTEAFF. The CDR3, as DNA: TGTGCCAGCAACAGGGTAGGCACTGAAGCTTTCTTT.

This clone appeared once. This chain links TRBV2 with TRBJ2-2; tentative D call: TRBD1 (6 bases). The V gene's germline CDR1 is SNHLY and CDR2 FYNNEI. Trimming shortened V by 7 bases and J by 2 bases, and 11 bases separated the two germline ends. CDR3 length: 14 residues. As DNA, the CDR3 is TGTGCCAGCATTAAGGGGGTAAACACCGGGGAGCTGTTTTTT. This gives the protein CASIKGVNTGELFF.

The chain links TRBV6-5 to TRBJ1-4; the match to TRBD1 covers 8 bases. Unmatched junction bases numbered 3, after V lost 5 bases and J lost 7 bases. The germline CDR1 and CDR2 sequences are MNHEY and SVGAGI. This CDR3 region has 13 residues. The CDR3 here is CASSQGAGEKLFF. CDR3 in DNA: TGTGCCAGCAGTCAGGGGGCTGGTGAAAAACTGTTTTTT.

The V and J genes are TRBV30 and TRBJ2-2; tentatively, D is TRBD1 (5 bases). The DNA end favors TRBJ1-1, so the J call may be wrong. The CDR3 is 12 amino acids. CDR1 and CDR2 from the germline V gene are GTSNPN and SVGIG (reference sequence). CDR3 protein: CAWSPGGAEAFF. CDR3 sequence (DNA): TGTGCCTGGAGCCCCGGAGGGGCTGAAGCTTTCTTT.

This CDR3 is CASTLPGSWKAFF. CDR3 nucleotides: TGTGCCAGCACCCTTCCGGGGAGTTGGAAGGCTTTCTTT. The chain links TRBV6-5 to TRBJ1-1, with D uncertain. This CDR3 has 13 residues. Germline V gene data show CDR1 as MNHEY and CDR2 as SVGAGI. V was shortened by 7 bases and J by 11 bases, with 20 bases between the two germline ends.

This clone was observed a single time. This chain connects TRBV7-9 to TRBJ1-2; D gene unclear. V was pared by 6 bases and J by 5 bases, with 7 bases between. CDR3 length: 11 amino acids. Germline V gene lookup returns CDR1 SEHNR and CDR2 FQNEAQ (reference sequence). In DNA form, the CDR3 reads TGTGCCAGCAGGGGAGCTTATGGCTACACCTTC. Protein sequence: CASRGAYGYTF.

CDR3 nucleotide sequence: TGTGCCAGCAGTTTTGGGGACAGGGTCACCTACGAGCAGTACTTC. Protein: CASSFGDRVTYEQYF. The chain employs TRBV27 and TRBJ2-5; 9 nucleotides line up with TRBD1. The DNA end is more similar to TRBJ2-7, so the J call may be wrong. This CDR3 spans 15 amino acids. The germline CDR1 and CDR2 sequences are MNHEY and SMNVEV (reference sequence).

The chain uses TRBV2 and TRBJ2-5; D is unclear. The V gene's germline CDR1 is SNHLY and CDR2 FYNNEI. The CDR3 runs 13 residues. Trimming stripped 4 bases from V and 7 bases from J, with 13 bases between. CDR3 nucleotide sequence: TGTGCCAGCAGTGCGAGCCTACGAGGGACCCAGTACTTC. It is translated as CASSASLRGTQYF.

The J gene is TRBJ2-5, the V gene TRBV5-1, with 7 bases that match TRBD1. The germline CDR1 and CDR2 sequences are SGHRS and YFSETQ. J gave up 4 bases and V 3 bases, and 9 bases lay outside the gene matches. The CDR3 runs 15 residues. CDR3 amino acids: CASSSPGQLGETQYF. The CDR3 bases are TGCGCCAGCAGCTCGCCGGGACAGTTAGGAGAGACCCAGTACTTC.

This clone was observed a handful of times. The genes are TRBV11-2 and TRBJ2-3, with TRBD1 identical over 8 bases. Germline CDR1 SGHAT, CDR2 FQNNGV. CDR3 length: 15 amino acids. The V and J ends lost 2 bases and 5 bases, in that order; junction bases with no gene match: 6. DNA for the CDR3: TGTGCCAGCAGCTTATTGTCAGGGGGCATAGATACGCAGTATTTT. Encoded protein: CASSLLSGGIDTQYF.

This clone has just one count. A junction boundary mismatches the germline segment, possibly from a read error. The chain carries TRBV10-3 and TRBJ2-1; 12 nucleotides align to TRBD2. Germline values: CDR1 ENHRY, CDR2 SYGVKD. The CDR3 totals 16 residues. CDR3 DNA: TGTGCCATCAGTGAGTCGCCTAGCGGGAGGGCCGTCGGGCAGCTCTTC. Its protein product is CAISESPSGRAVGQLF.

The chain employs TRBV9 and TRBJ2-7; D may be TRBD2 (6 bases). Trimming shortened V by 0 bases and J by 2 bases, and 12 bases separated the two germline ends. CDR1 is SGDLS and CDR2 is YYNGEE in the germline V gene. This CDR3 is built from 15 residues. DNA of the CDR3: TGTGCCAGCAGCGTAGGGTCTAGCGTAGCCTACGAGCAGTACTTC. Translation: CASSVGSSVAYEQYF.

V gene TRBV29-1 combines with J gene TRBJ1-1, with 9 bases aligning to TRBD1. Germline CDR1 SQVTM, CDR2 ANQGSEA. The CDR3 length is 14 residues. V gave up 5 bases and J gave up 4 bases; unmatched junction bases: 8. The CDR3 DNA reads TGCAGCGTTAATATTTTGACAGGGGGCACTGAAGCTTTCTTT. Translating gives CSVNILTGGTEAFF.

The genes are TRBV11-2 and TRBJ2-1; 8 bases line up with TRBD1. The V gene's germline CDR1 is SGHAT and CDR2 FQNNGV. CDR3 length equals 11 residues. J gave up 15 bases and V 3 bases, and 4 bases lay outside the gene matches. CDR3 region: CASSLDRARFF. Written as DNA, the CDR3 is TGTGCCAGCAGCTTGGACAGGGCGCGGTTCTTC.

V and J are TRBV5-6 and TRBJ2-7; D perhaps matches TRBD2 (6 bases). CDR3 length: 14 residues. Trimming removed 4 bases at V and 1 base at J, with 12 bases between. Germline CDR1 SGHDT, CDR2 YYEEEE. CDR3 protein: CASSRGAGSYEQYF. The CDR3 DNA reads as TGTGCCAGCAGCCGCGGGGCAGGTTCCTACGAGCAGTACTTC.

This clone was seen only once. CDR3: CASQGGNQPQHF. CDR3 sequence (DNA): TGTGCCAGCCAGGGGGGCAATCAGCCCCAGCATTTT. This chain joins TRBV28 and TRBJ1-5; TRBD1 matches at 7 bases. The length of the CDR3 is 12 residues. The junction had 0 bases not matched to a gene; V was cut back by 8 bases and J by 2 bases. CDR1 and CDR2 from the germline V gene are MDHEN and SYDVKM.

The chain employs TRBV11-3 and TRBJ2-2; D not certain. Looked up from germline, CDR1 is SGHNT and CDR2 is YENEEA. This CDR3 is built from 11 residues. The V and J ends lost 5 bases and 7 bases respectively, with 5 bases between them. The CDR3 DNA sequence: TGTGCCAGCAGCCCTAGCGGGGAGCTGTTTTTT. Its protein product is CASSPSGELFF.

This chain joins TRBV2 and TRBJ2-7; 10 bases fit TRBD1. This CDR3 spans 12 amino acids. Germline V gene sequence: CDR1 SNHLY, CDR2 FYNNEI. The V segment lost 8 bases and the J segment 6 bases; nucleotides outside the gene matches: 4. The CDR3 spells CASWGQGLEQYF. In DNA form, the CDR3 reads TGTGCCAGCTGGGGACAGGGGCTCGAGCAGTACTTC.

The chain joins TRBV20-1 to TRBJ2-5; D unresolved. Germline V lookup: CDR1 DFQATT, CDR2 SNEGSKA (reference sequence). The CDR3 covers 11 residues. Trimming took 5 bases from V and 2 from J, leaving 6 bases between them. The CDR3 protein is CSASSQETQYF. The CDR3, as DNA: TGCAGTGCTTCCTCTCAAGAGACCCAGTACTTC.

The chain is built from TRBV19 and TRBJ2-5; TRBD1 aligns across 8 bases. The V segment lost 5 bases and the J segment 2 bases; nucleotides outside the gene matches: 10. The CDR3 length is 16 residues. Looked up from germline, CDR1 is LNHDA and CDR2 is SQIVND (reference sequence). Here the CDR3 DNA reads TGTGCCAGTAGTCTCCCGGGACAGGCGTCGCAAGAGACCCAGTACTTC. It yields the protein CASSLPGQASQETQYF.

V usage is TRBV30 and J usage is TRBJ2-7, with D unresolved. Trimming left V 0 bases short and J 2 bases short, with 8 bases between. The CDR3 is 13 amino acids. Germline CDR1 GTSNPN, CDR2 SVGIG (reference sequence). The CDR3 is CAWSVTATYEQYF. DNA of the CDR3: TGTGCCTGGAGTGTAACCGCTACCTACGAGCAGTACTTC.

The sample holds one count of this clone. V gene TRBV27 combines with J gene TRBJ1-2, with TRBD1 matching 7 bases. There are 14 residues in the CDR3. Trimming took 5 bases from V and 3 from J; bases not matched to a gene: 6. Germline V gene sequence: CDR1 MNHEY, CDR2 SMNVEV (reference sequence). The CDR3, as DNA: TGTGCCAGCAGTCAAACCGACAGGGACTATGGCTACACCTTC. Protein product: CASSQTDRDYGYTF.